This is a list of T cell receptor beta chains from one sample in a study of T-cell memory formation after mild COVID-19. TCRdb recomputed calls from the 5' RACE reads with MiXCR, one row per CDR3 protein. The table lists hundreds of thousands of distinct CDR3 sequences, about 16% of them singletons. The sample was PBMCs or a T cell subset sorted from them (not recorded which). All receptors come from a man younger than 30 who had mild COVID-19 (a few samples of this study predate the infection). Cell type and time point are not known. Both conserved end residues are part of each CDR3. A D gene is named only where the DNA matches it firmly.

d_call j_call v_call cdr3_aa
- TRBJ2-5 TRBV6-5 CASSTQRMDQETQYF
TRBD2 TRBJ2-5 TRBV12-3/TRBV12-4 CASSLRGEGETQYF
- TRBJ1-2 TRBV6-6 CASTPGSDYGYTF
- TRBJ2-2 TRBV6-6 CASEESPGELFF
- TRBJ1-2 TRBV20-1 CSARIGYGYTF
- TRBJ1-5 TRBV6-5 CASSLSGRNQPQHF
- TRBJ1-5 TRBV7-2 CASSSTVYSNQPQHF
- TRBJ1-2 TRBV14 CASSQALTNYGYTF
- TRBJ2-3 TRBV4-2 CASSQALGVTDTQYF
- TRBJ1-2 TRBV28 CASTEGGYGYTF
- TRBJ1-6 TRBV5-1 CASSLVESPNNSPLHF
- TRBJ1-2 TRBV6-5 CASSYGTPYGYTF
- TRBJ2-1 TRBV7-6 CASTLNSPNEQFF
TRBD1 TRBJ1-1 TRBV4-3 CASSQGDSWNTEAFF
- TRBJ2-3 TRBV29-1 CSVVVRLDTQYF
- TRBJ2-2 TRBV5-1 CASSLAPRGTGELFF
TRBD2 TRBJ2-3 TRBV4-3 CASSQVPGSGGADTQYF
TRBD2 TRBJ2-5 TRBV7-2 CASSQRGGRETQYF
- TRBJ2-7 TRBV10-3 CAISESSGDYEQYF
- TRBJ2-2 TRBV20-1 CSALRDNTGELFF
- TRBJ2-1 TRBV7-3 CASSLNPDSSYNEQFF
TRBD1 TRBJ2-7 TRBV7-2 CASTKTSGQAYEQYF
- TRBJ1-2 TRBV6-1 CASSMRGGGYGYTF
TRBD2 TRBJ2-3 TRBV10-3 CAISVGGSGTDTQYF